The 22 T cell receptor beta chains below were found in one sample sequenced in a study of blood T cell repertoires in COVID-19. The repertoire was sequenced with immunoSEQ multiplex PCR; TCRdb's copy has only in-frame clones and lacks some. The sample lists some 360,000 clones; 70% to 90% were seen once. Sequenced sample: peripheral blood. All receptors derive from a woman in her sixties with COVID-19, enrolled during active disease.

Of note for this clone: The limits of the CDR3 on the DNA are not certain, so only TCRdb's listed CDR3 is given. This chain uses TRBV19 with TRBJ2-1; TRBD1, as called in the table, went unchecked against the DNA. CDR1 and CDR2 (germline): LNHDA, SQIVND (reference sequence). Inclusive of both ends, the CDR3 amounts to 16 amino acids. The CDR3 reads CASSILARAPYNEQFF.

The CDR3 here is CASSSPVVGGTGELFF. The CDR3 nucleotides are TGTGCCAGCAGCTCCCCTGTAGTGGGGGGCACCGGGGAGCTGTTTTTT. V gene TRBV5-5 combines with J gene TRBJ2-2; TRBD2 might be the D (6 bases). Germline loops: CDR1 SGHKS, CDR2 YYEKEE (reference sequence). Trimming removed 3 bases from V and 4 bases from J, with 16 bases in between. This CDR3 contains 16 residues.

V is TRBV7-2 and J is TRBJ2-1, with a possible D match to TRBD1 (6 bases). Germline V gives CDR1 SGHTA, CDR2 FQGNSA. This CDR3 has 17 amino acids. V was trimmed by 2 bases and J by 2 bases, leaving 16 bases between them. This CDR3 reads CASSLRITGTPYNEQFF. Here the CDR3 DNA reads TGTGCCAGCAGCTTACGAATAACCGGGACACCCTACAATGAGCAGTTCTTC.

The DNA for the CDR3 is TGTGCCAGCAAGGGGACTAGCGGGGGGGCAGGGACCCAGTACTTC. Its translation: CASKGTSGGAGTQYF. The chain couples TRBV2 to TRBJ2-5, with TRBD2 matching 16 bases. The CDR3 loop spans 15 amino acids. The germline V gene encodes CDR1 SNHLY and CDR2 FYNNEI. The junction had 6 bases not matched to a gene; V was cut back by 7 bases and J by 7 bases.

The chain uses TRBV6-5 and TRBJ2-1, with TRBD1 as a possible D gene (5 bases). Deletions cut 8 bases from V and 7 bases from J, with 6 bases between. Looked up from germline, CDR1 is MNHEY and CDR2 is SVGAGI. This CDR3 comprises 10 residues. CDR3 bases: TGTGCCAGCGGGGCTAATGAGCAGTTCTTC. Translating gives CASGANEQFF.

This chain links TRBV7-9 with TRBJ1-5; D gene unclear. CDR1 is SEHNR, CDR2 FQNEAQ, per germline (reference sequence). The CDR3 loop spans 18 amino acids. Trimming stripped 4 bases from V and 2 bases from J, with 21 bases between. The CDR3 coding sequence is TGTGCCAGCAGCTCCCACCGCACTTCGGATCGGGGCAATCAGCCCCAGCATTTT. This codes for CASSSHRTSDRGNQPQHF.

J is TRBJ2-3 and V is TRBV2; D is undetermined. With 8 bases removed from V and 2 bases from J, the gap between germline ends came to 8 bases. This CDR3 has 12 amino acids. CDR1 is SNHLY and CDR2 is FYNNEI in the germline V gene. CDR3: CASGSYTDTQYF. The CDR3 DNA is TGTGCCAGCGGTTCCTACACAGATACGCAGTATTTT.

The genes are TRBV7-8 and TRBJ1-2; 7 nucleotides align to TRBD1. Germline V gene sequence: CDR1 SGHVS, CDR2 FQNEAQ. V lost 1 base and J lost 5; bases outside the gene matches: 1. This CDR3 has 13 residues. CDR3 DNA: TGTGCCAGCAGCTTAGAACAGGGGTATGGCTACACCTTC. Translation gives CASSLEQGYGYTF.

This clone appeared a single time. The rearrangement joins TRBV3-1 (or the pseudogene TRBV3-2) to TRBJ2-5, with D unresolved. The CDR3 is made up of 15 amino acids. Germline lookup yields CDR1 LGHDT and CDR2 YNNKEL (reference sequence). The V and J ends lost 0 bases and 2 bases respectively, with 10 bases between them. Here the CDR3 reads CASSQEVLRQETQYF. The CDR3 region has the DNA TGTGCCAGCAGCCAAGAAGTTCTAAGACAAGAGACCCAGTACTTC.

The DNA of the CDR3 is TGTGCCAGCAGCCCCAAAGCCGGACAGAGAGGGACTGAAGCTTTCTTT. It yields the protein CASSPKAGQRGTEAFF. This sequence joins TRBV11-1 and TRBJ1-1; perhaps TRBD1 as D (6 bases). The germline V and J ends were trimmed by 5 bases and 5 bases, with 21 bases remaining between them. The germline V gene has CDR1 SGHAT and CDR2 FQDESV (reference sequence). The CDR3 consists of 16 residues.

The rearrangement links TRBV19 to TRBJ1-4, with 9 bases fitting TRBD1. There are 15 residues in the CDR3. The germline V gene has CDR1 LNHDA and CDR2 SQIVND (reference sequence). V gave up 5 bases and J gave up 8 bases; unmatched junction bases: 9. CDR3 in DNA: TGTGCCAGTAGTGTAACCGGGACAGGGTTGGAAAAACTGTTTTTT. This sequence encodes CASSVTGTGLEKLFF. The whole variable domain, remainder taken from reference TRBV19 and TRBJ1-4, is DGGITQSPKYLFRKEGQNVTLSCEQNLNHDAMYWYRQDPGQGLRLIYYSQIVNDFQKGDIAEGYSVSREKKESFPLTVTSAQKNPTAFYLCASSVTGTGLEKLFFGSGTQLSVL.

V gene TRBV11-2 combines with J gene TRBJ1-6, with 7 bases that match TRBD1. J lost 7 bases, V lost 7 bases, and 13 bases had no gene match. Looked up from germline, CDR1 is SGHAT and CDR2 is FQNNGV. The CDR3 totals 16 residues. The CDR3 here is CASTTIRQGGNSPLHF. The CDR3 coding sequence is TGTGCCAGCACGACCATAAGACAGGGCGGGAATTCACCCCTCCACTTT.

CDR3 protein: CASSSPGLARNEQFF. CDR3 DNA sequence: TGTGCCAGCAGTTCCCCGGGACTAGCTCGGAATGAGCAGTTCTTC. This chain joins TRBV28 and TRBJ2-1; the match to TRBD2 covers 9 bases. The V segment lost 4 bases and the J segment 7 bases; nucleotides outside the gene matches: 8. The CDR3 is 15 residues long. CDR1 and CDR2 (germline): MDHEN, SYDVKM. Using reference TRBV28 and TRBJ2-1 for the parts outside the CDR3, the full variable domain is DVKVTQSSRYLVKRTGEKVFLECVQDMDHENMFWYRQDPGLGLRLIYFSYDVKMKEKGDIPEGYSVSREKKERFSLILESASTNQTSMYLCASSSPGLARNEQFFGPGTRLTVL.

This chain links TRBV6-1 with TRBJ2-1; D might be TRBD2 (6 bases). Germline V lookup: CDR1 MNHNS, CDR2 SASEGT. The length of the CDR3 is 20 residues. Between the trimmed V and J ends, which lost 3 bases and 0 bases, there was a span of 24 bases. The CDR3 here is CASSDYRPPAGGSSYNEQFF. The CDR3 nucleotides are TGTGCCAGCAGTGACTACAGACCGCCGGCTGGGGGGAGCTCCTACAATGAGCAGTTCTTC.

The gene calls are TRBV5-5 and TRBJ2-7, with TRBD1 matching 9 bases. J lost 6 bases, V lost 5 bases, and 6 bases had no gene match. This CDR3 spans 13 amino acids. Germline V gene sequence: CDR1 SGHKS, CDR2 YYEKEE (reference sequence). The CDR3 reads CASRDRGWLEQYF. CDR3 nucleotide sequence: TGTGCCAGCAGGGACAGGGGATGGCTCGAGCAGTACTTC.

This chain links TRBV19 with TRBJ1-6; 7 bases match TRBD1. Germline V gene sequence: CDR1 LNHDA, CDR2 SQIVND (reference sequence). This CDR3 region has 15 residues. V gave up 6 bases and J gave up 14 bases; unmatched junction bases: 16. The CDR3 sequence: CASRDAGTALKALHF. CDR3 DNA sequence: TGTGCCAGTAGGGACGCCGGGACAGCCCTAAAGGCCCTCCACTTT. Using reference TRBV19 and TRBJ1-6 for the parts outside the CDR3, the full variable domain is DGGITQSPKYLFRKEGQNVTLSCEQNLNHDAMYWYRQDPGQGLRLIYYSQIVNDFQKGDIAEGYSVSREKKESFPLTVTSAQKNPTAFYLCASRDAGTALKALHFGNGTRLTVT.

The chain employs TRBV29-1 and TRBJ1-1, with no clear D. V lost 2 bases, J lost 6 bases, and 7 bases lay in between. The CDR3 length is 11 residues. Germline V lookup: CDR1 SQVTM, CDR2 ANQGSEA. The CDR3 loop is CSVEPFSEAFF. Written as DNA, the CDR3 is TGCAGCGTTGAACCTTTCTCTGAAGCTTTCTTT. The complete variable domain, with remaining parts taken from reference TRBV29-1 and TRBJ1-1, reads SAVISQKPSRDICQRGTSLTIQCQVDSQVTMMFWYRQQPGQSLTLIATANQGSEATYESGFVIDKFPISRPNLTFSTLTVSNMSPEDSSIYLCSVEPFSEAFFGQGTRLTVV.

The chain carries TRBV7-2 and TRBJ2-1; TRBD2 matches at 15 bases. The CDR3 is 15 amino acids. The germline V gene encodes CDR1 SGHTA and CDR2 FQGNSA. Unmatched junction bases numbered 4, after V lost 5 bases and J lost 8 bases. This CDR3 reads CASSGTSGGPDEQFF. The CDR3 DNA reads as TGTGCCAGCAGCGGGACTAGCGGGGGGCCCGATGAGCAGTTCTTC.

CDR3 loop: CASSGEVRYGYTF. The CDR3 coding sequence is TGTGCCAGCAGTGGGGAGGTTCGATATGGCTACACCTTC. The rearrangement uses TRBV2 and TRBJ1-2; D remains ambiguous. The germline V gene has CDR1 SNHLY and CDR2 FYNNEI. The length of the CDR3 is 13 residues. The V and J ends lost 4 bases and 5 bases respectively, with 11 bases between them.

V usage is TRBV7-2 and J usage is TRBJ2-7; the match to TRBD1 covers 7 bases. The CDR3 contains 15 residues. V shed 5 bases and J 1 base; nucleotides not matched to a gene: 8. Germline values: CDR1 SGHTA, CDR2 FQGNSA. The CDR3 region is CASSTRDSISYEQYF. CDR3 DNA sequence: TGTGCCAGCAGCACCCGGGACAGCATATCCTACGAGCAGTACTTC. The full variable domain, its missing parts supplied by reference TRBV7-2 and TRBJ2-7, is GAGVSQSPSNKVTEKGKDVELRCDPISGHTALYWYRQSLGQGLEFLIYFQGNSAPDKSGLPSDRFSAERTGGSVSTLTIQRTQQEDSAVYLCASSTRDSISYEQYFGPGTRLTVT.

The genes are TRBV24-1 and TRBJ2-2; D ambiguous. The germline gives CDR1 KGHDR, CDR2 SFDVKD. Between the trimmed V and J ends, which lost 2 bases and 0 bases, there was a span of 6 bases. There are 15 residues in the CDR3. This CDR3 reads CATSDSPANTGELFF. The DNA of the CDR3 is TGTGCCACCAGTGATTCTCCAGCGAACACCGGGGAGCTGTTTTTT.

The chain recombines TRBV19 with TRBJ2-3, with 8 bases fitting TRBD2. V shed 6 bases, J shed 6 bases, and the junction held 14 bases outside the gene matches. From germline, CDR1 is LNHDA and CDR2 SQIVND (reference sequence). The CDR3 is 16 residues long. This chain's CDR3 is CASSSPSRGAIDTQYF. The CDR3 DNA reads TGTGCCAGTAGCTCACCCTCGCGGGGGGCGATCGATACGCAGTATTTT. Variable domain in full (rest from reference TRBV19 and TRBJ2-3): DGGITQSPKYLFRKEGQNVTLSCEQNLNHDAMYWYRQDPGQGLRLIYYSQIVNDFQKGDIAEGYSVSREKKESFPLTVTSAQKNPTAFYLCASSSPSRGAIDTQYFGPGTRLTVL.